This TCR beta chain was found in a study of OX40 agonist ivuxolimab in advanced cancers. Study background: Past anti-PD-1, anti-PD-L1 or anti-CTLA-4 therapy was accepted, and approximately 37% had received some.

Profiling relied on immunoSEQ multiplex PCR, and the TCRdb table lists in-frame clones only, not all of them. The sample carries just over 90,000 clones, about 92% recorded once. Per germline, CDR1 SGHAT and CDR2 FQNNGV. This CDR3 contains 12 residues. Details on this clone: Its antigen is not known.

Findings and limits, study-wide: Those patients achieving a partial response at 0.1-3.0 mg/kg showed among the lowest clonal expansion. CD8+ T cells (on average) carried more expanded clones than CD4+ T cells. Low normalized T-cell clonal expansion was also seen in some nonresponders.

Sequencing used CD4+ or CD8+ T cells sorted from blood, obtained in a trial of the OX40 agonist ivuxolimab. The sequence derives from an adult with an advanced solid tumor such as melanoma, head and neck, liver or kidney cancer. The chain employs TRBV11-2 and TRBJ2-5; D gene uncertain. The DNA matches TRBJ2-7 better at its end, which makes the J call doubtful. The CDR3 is CASSFTWNEQYF. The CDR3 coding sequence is TGTGCCAGCAGCTTTACGTGGAACGAGCAGTACTTC.